These 32 T cell receptor beta chains were sequenced from one sample in a study of post-analysis software for immune sequencing data. Study-wide results and limits: TRBV5-6, TRBV5-1 and TRBV20-1 were among four or five TRBV segments more frequent in patients than controls.

cDNA libraries of TCR beta carried unique molecular identifiers. MiXCR, run by TCRdb on the PCR reads, gives a single entry per CDR3 protein. The data contain roughly 670,000 distinct CDR3 sequences, roughly three fifths of them singletons. No antigens are known for them. Sequencing was carried out using blood. These receptors originate from a girl aged 2 to 10 with multiple sclerosis.

Regarding this clonotype: One junction end disagrees with the germline gene, perhaps due to a read error. The genes are TRBV2 and TRBJ2-1, with 8 positions matching TRBD1. Germline lookup yields CDR1 SNHLY and CDR2 FYNNEI. The CDR3 contains 13 residues. CDR3 sequence (DNA): TGCGCCAGCACCCTGGACAGGGATAATGGGCAGTTCTTC. It specifies CASTLDRDNGQFF.

The J gene is TRBJ2-1, the V gene TRBV5-1; 9 bases map to TRBD1. The CDR3 is 16 amino acids. Germline lookup yields CDR1 SGHRS and CDR2 YFSETQ. Trimming at V came to 4 bases and at J to 7 bases, leaving 12 bases not matched to a gene. CDR3 nucleotides: TGCGCCAGCAGCCCCGAACCGGGACAGGGTTGGAATGAGCAGTTCTTC. Its protein product is CASSPEPGQGWNEQFF.

This chain links TRBV11-2 with TRBJ2-3; 10 positions match TRBD2. Germline loops: CDR1 SGHAT, CDR2 FQNNGV. This CDR3 spans 17 amino acids. Losses at the gene ends were 5 bases for V and 2 bases for J; bases not matched to a gene: 10. The CDR3, as DNA: TGTGCCAGCAGCAGCATTAGCGGGGGGCCGGCCACAGATACGCAGTATTTT. Protein: CASSSISGGPATDTQYF.

This chain connects TRBV2 to TRBJ2-3; TRBD2 aligns across 10 bases. Losses at the gene ends were 6 bases for V and 6 bases for J; bases not matched to a gene: 9. Germline CDR1 and CDR2: SNHLY and FYNNEI. The CDR3 is made up of 15 amino acids. The CDR3 region has the DNA TGTGCCAGCAGAACCCTAGCGGGAGTTCGGGATACGCAGTATTTT. Amino acid sequence: CASRTLAGVRDTQYF.

The V call is TRBV14, the J call TRBJ2-3, with D perhaps matching TRBD1 or TRBD2 (6 bases each). V lost 1 base to trimming and J lost 4 bases, with 12 bases between them. The CDR3 extends over 15 amino acids. Germline loops: CDR1 SGHDN, CDR2 FVKESK. The CDR3 bases are TGTGCCAGCAGCCAAGGGAAGAGGGGGGCAGATACGCAGTATTTT. This gives the protein CASSQGKRGADTQYF. Full variable domain (missing parts from reference TRBV14 and TRBJ2-3): EAGVTQFPSHSVIEKGQTVTLRCDPISGHDNLYWYRRVMGKEIKFLLHFVKESKQDESGMPNNRFLAERTGGTYSTLKVQPAELEDSGVYFCASSQGKRGADTQYFGPGTRLTVL.

The gene calls are TRBV9 and TRBJ2-1, with 11 bases fitting TRBD2. The germline V gene has CDR1 SGDLS and CDR2 YYNGEE. The CDR3 runs 16 residues. With V trimmed by 0 bases and J by 6 bases, 5 bases remained unmatched. CDR3 region: CASSVVPSGRINEQFF. CDR3 DNA sequence: TGTGCCAGCAGCGTAGTGCCTAGCGGGAGGATCAATGAGCAGTTCTTC.

This clonotype was found many times. This rearrangement joins TRBV29-1 to TRBJ2-7; a weak D match, TRBD2 (5 bases). Germline V gives CDR1 SQVTM, CDR2 ANQGSEA. V lost 4 bases and J lost 4, with 20 bases in between. The CDR3 spans 15 residues. CDR3: CSVAKLASRDYEQYF. The DNA of the CDR3 is TGCAGCGTTGCTAAGCTGGCTAGCAGAGATTACGAGCAGTACTTC.

The rearrangement links TRBV28 to TRBJ1-5, with a possible D match to TRBD1 (6 bases). The V gene lost 4 bases and the J gene lost 7 bases, with 14 bases spanning the gap. Germline V gene data show CDR1 as MDHEN and CDR2 as SYDVKM. The CDR3 extends over 14 amino acids. CDR3 nucleotide sequence: TGTGCCAGCAGTTCACAGGGTGGCGGACAGCCCCAGCATTTT. The encoded protein is CASSSQGGGQPQHF.

This chain links TRBV5-8 with TRBJ2-1; D possibly uses TRBD1 or TRBD2 (6 bases each). The CDR3 has 18 amino acids. Trimming stripped 7 bases from V and 13 bases from J, with 36 bases between. Germline CDR1 is SGHTS and CDR2 is YDEGEE. The CDR3 region is CASSGGANLLTRGETQFF. In nucleotides, the CDR3 is TGTGCCAGCTCGGGCGGGGCCAACTTATTAACAAGGGGGGAGACCCAGTTCTTC.

This clonotype was observed many times. The rearrangement uses TRBV7-2 and TRBJ2-5, with TRBD1 identical over 7 bases. V was clipped by 5 bases and J by 1 base; unmatched bases: 1. This CDR3 spans 13 amino acids. CDR1 SGHTA and CDR2 FQGNSA come from the germline V gene. DNA for the CDR3: TGTGCCAGCAGCGACAGGGTCCAAGAGACCCAGTACTTC. Residues: CASSDRVQETQYF.

This clonotype turned up a few times. The chain recombines TRBV10-3 with TRBJ2-3; possibly TRBD2 for D (6 bases). This CDR3 spans 13 amino acids. Germline assignment: CDR1 ENHRY and CDR2 SYGVKD. V was shortened by 8 bases and J by 0 bases, with 9 bases between the two germline ends. The CDR3 spells CAIRGTSTDTQYF. The CDR3 DNA reads as TGTGCCATCCGCGGGACTAGCACAGATACGCAGTATTTT.

This sequence joins TRBV29-1 and TRBJ2-7, with D maybe TRBD2 (5 bases). The J call may be faulty, since TRBJ2-5 better matches the DNA end. Per the germline V gene, CDR1 is SQVTM and CDR2 is ANQGSEA. This CDR3 spans 17 amino acids. The CDR3 spells CSVEGKGGSLTQETQYF. CDR3 nucleotides: TGCAGCGTTGAAGGAAAGGGCGGGTCTTTGACTCAAGAGACCCAGTACTTC.

The chain joins TRBV3-1 to TRBJ2-1; no reliable D call. The V end lost 3 bases, the J end lost 10 bases, and 10 bases lay between the germline ends. The CDR3 totals 12 residues. Germline CDR1 reads LGHDT; CDR2 reads YNNKEL (reference sequence). CDR3 nucleotides: TGTGCCAGCAGCCACGCAACCCAGGAGCAGTTCTTC. It yields the protein CASSHATQEQFF.

This clonotype was detected once. V gene TRBV20-1 combines with J gene TRBJ2-3; D is tentatively TRBD1 or TRBD2 (5 bases each). The CDR3 is 14 residues long. Germline-derived CDR1 and CDR2 are DFQATT and SNEGSKA (reference sequence). Trimming left V 6 bases short and J 6 bases short, with 19 bases between. CDR3 region: CSARDPVRADTQYF. The CDR3 bases are TGCAGTGCCCGGGACCCGGTTCGCGCTGATACGCAGTATTTT.

The chain has TRBV7-9 and TRBJ1-5; possible D gene TRBD1, 6 bases. The CDR3 is 14 residues long. V dropped 8 bases and J dropped 0 bases, with 11 bases sitting between them. Looked up from germline, CDR1 is SEHNR and CDR2 is FQNEAQ (reference sequence). As DNA, the CDR3 is TGTGCCAGCTCTGGGACACTTAGCAATCAGCCCCAGCATTTT. Translation: CASSGTLSNQPQHF.

The chain employs TRBV20-1 and TRBJ2-5; TRBD1 matches 9 bases. V shed 3 bases, J shed 5 bases, and the junction held 7 bases outside the gene matches. Germline assignment: CDR1 DFQATT and CDR2 SNEGSKA (reference sequence). The CDR3 totals 14 residues. For the CDR3, the DNA is TGCAGTGCTAGTCCCGGGACAGGGACCGAGACCCAGTACTTC. It specifies CSASPGTGTETQYF.

The chain has TRBV14 and TRBJ2-3; D not certain. This CDR3 region has 15 residues. With 3 bases removed from V and 2 bases from J, the gap between germline ends came to 12 bases. In germline, CDR1 is SGHDN, CDR2 FVKESK. CDR3 in DNA: TGTGCCAGCAGCCAGGAAGGTACCTACACAGATACGCAGTATTTT. Its protein product is CASSQEGTYTDTQYF.

The chain is built from TRBV10-3 and TRBJ1-1, with 11 positions matching TRBD1. There are 15 residues in the CDR3. V lost 5 bases and J lost 3; bases outside the gene matches: 5. Germline V lookup: CDR1 ENHRY, CDR2 SYGVKD. DNA for the CDR3: TGTGCCATCAGTTCCCGGGACAGGGGGGACACTGAAGCTTTCTTT. It encodes CAISSRDRGDTEAFF.

The DNA of the CDR3 is TGTGCCAGCAGCTCGAAGATAACCGGGGAGCTGTTTTTT. Its protein is CASSSKITGELFF. The genes are TRBV7-2 and TRBJ2-2; D not resolved. Trimming left V 4 bases short and J 5 bases short, with 8 bases between. The CDR3 has 13 residues. Germline CDR1 and CDR2: SGHTA and FQGNSA.

This chain joins TRBV6-5 and TRBJ2-1; 7 bases align to TRBD2. Trimming at V came to 3 bases and at J to 6 bases, leaving 8 bases not matched to a gene. CDR1 MNHEY and CDR2 SVGAGI come from the germline V gene. The CDR3 covers 15 residues. CDR3 nucleotides: TGTGCCAGCAGTTATTTTGGGGGGGGGACCAATGAGCAGTTCTTC. Translation gives CASSYFGGGTNEQFF.

The chain is built from TRBV20-1 and TRBJ2-1, with 8 bases aligning to TRBD2. The V segment lost 3 bases and the J segment 4 bases; nucleotides outside the gene matches: 8. This CDR3 contains 15 residues. Germline CDR1 and CDR2: DFQATT and SNEGSKA (reference sequence). CDR3 sequence (DNA): TGCAGTGCTAGCCTAGGAGCGGGGGAATACAATGAGCAGTTCTTC. Translation: CSASLGAGEYNEQFF.

The gene calls are TRBV20-1 and TRBJ2-5; 10 positions match TRBD1. The CDR3 runs to 16 residues. J was trimmed by 1 base and V by 1 base; bases with no gene match: 6. Germline-derived CDR1 and CDR2 are DFQATT and SNEGSKA (reference sequence). CDR3 nucleotide sequence: TGCAGTGCTAGAGTTGCCGGGACAGGGGTCCAAGAGACCCAGTACTTC. Translating it yields CSARVAGTGVQETQYF.

This clonotype was counted a few times. The genes are TRBV29-1 and TRBJ2-5; D uncertain. This CDR3 has 13 amino acids. V was clipped by 4 bases and J by 1 base, with 10 bases between them. CDR1 is SQVTM, CDR2 ANQGSEA, per germline. The CDR3 coding sequence is TGCAGCGTTGTAACGGGCGCCCAAGAGACCCAGTACTTC. Protein product: CSVVTGAQETQYF.

This clonotype was picked up a small number of times. V is TRBV29-1 and J is TRBJ2-5; tentatively, D is TRBD2 (6 bases). V lost 6 bases and J lost 5, with 10 bases in between. This CDR3 is 11 amino acids long. Germline V gene lookup returns CDR1 SQVTM and CDR2 ANQGSEA. The CDR3 DNA is TGCAGCGTCCACCGGGGGGAGACCCAGTACTTC. The encoded protein is CSVHRGETQYF. Combining the CDR3 with reference TRBV29-1 and TRBJ2-5 gives the whole variable domain SAVISQKPSRDICQRGTSLTIQCQVDSQVTMMFWYRQQPGQSLTLIATANQGSEATYESGFVIDKFPISRPNLTFSTLTVSNMSPEDSSIYLCSVHRGETQYFGPGTRLLVL.

There are a few counts of this clonotype. The chain employs TRBV10-3 and TRBJ2-1; 8 bases are shared with TRBD2. Germline lookup yields CDR1 ENHRY and CDR2 SYGVKD. Trimming at V came to 0 bases and at J to 0 bases, leaving 10 bases not matched to a gene. CDR3 length equals 19 residues. The CDR3 protein is CAISESAGGGSSSYNEQFF. The CDR3 DNA is TGTGCCATCAGTGAGTCGGCTGGCGGGGGGTCGAGCTCCTACAATGAGCAGTTCTTC.

This chain links TRBV7-9 with TRBJ2-3; D may correspond to TRBD1 or TRBD2 (5 bases each). CDR3 length: 14 amino acids. The ends were cut back, 4 bases at V and 4 bases at J, with 12 bases in the middle. The germline V gene encodes CDR1 SEHNR and CDR2 FQNEAQ (reference sequence). As DNA, the CDR3 is TGTGCCAGCAGCTCTCAGGGAGAGGCAGATACGCAGTATTTT. Amino acids: CASSSQGEADTQYF.

The CDR3 region is CASSHGLASREGTQYF. The CDR3 DNA is TGTGCCAGCAGCCACGGGCTGGCCTCCCGGGAGGGGACCCAGTACTTC. The rearrangement links TRBV7-2 to TRBJ2-5; TRBD2 matches at 8 bases. With V trimmed by 5 bases and J by 7 bases, 15 bases remained unmatched. Germline CDR1 and CDR2: SGHTA and FQGNSA. This CDR3 has 16 amino acids.

This clonotype was seen a handful of times. The rearrangement uses TRBV20-1 and TRBJ2-7; the D gene is possibly TRBD1 (5 bases). The CDR3 has 13 amino acids. Germline CDR1 DFQATT, CDR2 SNEGSKA (reference sequence). V lost 6 bases and J lost 0, with 12 bases in between. CDR3 protein: CSATQGTSYEQYF. CDR3 DNA: TGCAGTGCCACCCAGGGTACCTCCTACGAGCAGTACTTC.

Worth noting for this clonotype: An end of the junction differs from the germline gene, which may be a read error. The CDR3 is CGSMGTGRGLAHSSGANVLTF. The CDR3 region has the DNA TGTGGCAGTATGGGGACAGGGCGCGGACTAGCTCACAGCTCTGGGGCCAACGTCCTGACTTTC. V usage is TRBV19 and J usage is TRBJ2-6; perhaps TRBD1 as D (9 bases). Per the germline V gene, CDR1 is LNHDA and CDR2 is SQIVND (reference sequence). This CDR3 contains 21 residues.

This chain joins TRBV5-5 and TRBJ2-1; TRBD2 aligns across 8 bases. J was trimmed by 8 bases and V by 0 bases; bases with no gene match: 4. CDR3 length: 14 amino acids. Germline CDR1 and CDR2: SGHKS and YYEKEE (reference sequence). CDR3 sequence reads: CASSLAGGSDEQFF. CDR3 sequence (DNA): TGTGCCAGCAGCTTGGCGGGGGGGAGCGATGAGCAGTTCTTC.

The J gene is TRBJ2-7, the V gene TRBV29-1; 9 bases align to TRBD1. The ends lost 4 bases at V and 6 bases at J; junction bases unmatched: 7. Germline lookup yields CDR1 SQVTM and CDR2 ANQGSEA. The CDR3 is 13 amino acids. As DNA, the CDR3 is TGCAGCGTTGGCCGGGACAGGGTCGGCGAGCAGTACTTC. Residues: CSVGRDRVGEQYF.

A remark on this clonotype: With a much larger clone just one base away, this may be a read error. DNA for the CDR3: TGTGCCAGCAGTTTTTTACTCCAGGGGGAGCAGTACTTC. This translates into CASSFLLQGEQYF. The chain has TRBV12-3 or TRBV12-4 and TRBJ2-5; TRBD1 aligns across 7 bases. The ends lost 3 bases at V and 11 bases at J; junction bases unmatched: 9. The CDR3 runs to 13 residues.